The clone carrying this T cell receptor beta chain was found once. Its matching antigen is unknown. Repertoires were generated with immunoSEQ multiplex PCR, while TCRdb's copy carries only in-frame clones and drops some. The sample shows about 2.1 million clones, about 92% of them seen only once. Germline values: CDR1 SGHDN, CDR2 FVKESK. Trimming shortened V by 3 bases and J by 7 bases, and 10 bases separated the two germline ends. The CDR3 covers 13 residues. The data originate from a study of shared clonotypes between healthy human individuals. The wider study: Per-donor plates numbered three CD4 naive, three CD4 memory, two CD8 naive and one CD8 memory.

Study-level points and caveats: What naive subsets generally showed was a larger estimated richness than memory subsets showed. Large sequencing depth failed to make sorted-subset sequencing complete, rarefaction showed. With a few donors compared, around 4.7% of naive CD4 clonotypes were shared.

Cells designated naive CD8 were CD45RO-negative and were positively selected for CCR7, with terminally differentiated effector memory CD45RA+ cells excluded. Sequenced input: naive CD8+ T cells from PBMCs. This clonotype originated in a man between 18 and 29 years old in good health. Some clones in this sample may be carry-over from other donors' samples. This rearrangement joins TRBV14 to TRBJ1-5; D remains ambiguous. The CDR3 region is CASSQGWEQPQHF. The CDR3 bases are TGTGCCAGCAGCCAGGGGTGGGAGCAGCCCCAGCATTTT.